The rows below give T cell receptor beta chains drawn from one sample of a study of response to subunit inactivated influenza vaccine. Via MiXCR, TCRdb re-called the RT-PCR reads, giving one row per CDR3 protein. The sample has over 300,000 distinct CDR3 sequences; just over 20% are singletons. The sequencing here drew on PBMCs from blood, taken approximately 20 months after vaccination. The receptors were gathered from a man aged 50 to 69 who received an inactivated influenza vaccine. Both conserved end residues are trimmed from each CDR3. The order of the fields is V gene, CDR3 protein.

TRBV6-5 ASSYGAGSNGYT
TRBV2 ASSENWAGNTIY
TRBV7-2 ASSPQGTGFSPLH
TRBV24-1 ATSDPGTSGHIKRDEQF
TRBV4-2 ASSGGTGNQPQH
TRBV20-1 SARDTTSTDTRY
TRBV11-2 ASSLDARGTIY
TRBV3-1 ASSQDLLTAIQETQY
TRBV4-2 ASSQDLRDYGYT
TRBV6-1 ASSGGQGAPYGYT
TRBV5-5 ASSPWTGGTDTQY
TRBV20-1 SAPSGGAAIQY